One TCR beta chain is described in this entry. Antigen: not known. Random-hexamer reverse transcription was applied to roughly 0.5 to 1 ug RNA. The TCR beta CDR3 was amplified by immunoSEQ multiplex PCR across 54 Vbeta, 13 Jbeta. TCRdb reprocessed the immunoSEQ multiplex PCR reads via MiXCR and lists one record per CDR3 protein. In the table there are over 150,000 distinct CDR3 sequences, under 95% of which are singletons. The germline V gene has CDR1 MDHEN and CDR2 SYDVKM. CDR3 length: 13 residues. V was cut by 10 bases and J by 4 bases, with 16 bases left in between. The multiple sclerosis control cohort comprised treatment-naive individuals presenting with stable or active relapsing-remitting disease. The TEMRA cells underwent FACS enrichment, while the CD8+ and CD4+ T cells underwent negative isolation. The source of the sample is a study of CD8 T cells in Susac syndrome. Whole-study findings and limits: The study acknowledged a relatively small number of individuals in its TCR sequencing and HLA analysis.

The TCR comes from a human donor with multiple sclerosis. The chain carries TRBV28 and TRBJ2-5; D remains unclear. The sample was CD4+ T cells from PBMCs. The CDR3 region is CATHLGSAETQYF. The DNA of the CDR3 is TGTGCCACTCATCTCGGGTCTGCAGAGACCCAGTACTTC. The variable domain in full, with the rest retrieved from reference TRBV28 and TRBJ2-5, is DVKVTQSSRYLVKRTGEKVFLECVQDMDHENMFWYRQDPGLGLRLIYFSYDVKMKEKGDIPEGYSVSREKKERFSLILESASTNQTSMYLCATHLGSAETQYFGPGTRLLVL.